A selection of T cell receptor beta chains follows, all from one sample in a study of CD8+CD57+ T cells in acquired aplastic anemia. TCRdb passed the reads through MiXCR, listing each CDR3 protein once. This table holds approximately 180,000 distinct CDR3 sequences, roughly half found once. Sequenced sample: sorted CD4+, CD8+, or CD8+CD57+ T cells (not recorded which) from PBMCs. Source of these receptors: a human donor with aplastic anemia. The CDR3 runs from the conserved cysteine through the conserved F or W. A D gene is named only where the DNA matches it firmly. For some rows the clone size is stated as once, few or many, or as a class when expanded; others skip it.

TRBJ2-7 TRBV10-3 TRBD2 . CASSGPWSSGGRYEQYF TGTGCCAGCAGTGGCCCCTGGTCAAGCGGGGGGCGGTACGAGCAGTACTTC
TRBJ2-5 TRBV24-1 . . CATSGRGGGQETQYF TGTGCCACCAGTGGCAGGGGGGGTGGACAAGAGACCCAGTACTTC
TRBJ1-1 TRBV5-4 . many CASSPIPGQNTEAFF TGTGCCAGCAGCCCTATCCCGGGACAGAACACTGAAGCTTTCTTT
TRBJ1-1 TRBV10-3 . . CATTRVENTEAFF TGTGCCACCACGCGAGTTGAGAACACTGAAGCTTTCTTT
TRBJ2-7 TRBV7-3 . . CASSLGTGEQYF TGTGCCAGCAGCTTAGGGACGGGTGAGCAGTACTTC
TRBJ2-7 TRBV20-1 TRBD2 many CSALSSGTGLAGIYEQYF TGCAGTGCCTTAAGCTCCGGGACCGGGTTAGCGGGAATTTACGAGCAGTACTTC
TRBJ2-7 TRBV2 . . CASSETGMEEQYF TGTGCCAGCAGTGAAACAGGAATGGAAGAGCAGTACTTC
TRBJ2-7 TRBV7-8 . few CASSISARPGSYEQYF TGTGCCAGCAGCATCTCCGCCCGGCCGGGGTCCTACGAGCAGTACTTC
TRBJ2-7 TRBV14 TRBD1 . CASSLRGFGEQYF TGTGCCAGCAGCCTCAGGGGGTTTGGCGAGCAGTACTTC
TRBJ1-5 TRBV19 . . CASSIDHGGGFNQPQHF TGTGCCAGTAGTATAGATCACGGGGGTGGCTTCAATCAGCCCCAGCATTTT
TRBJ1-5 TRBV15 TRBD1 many CATSRGDRYQPQHF TGTGCCACCAGCAGGGGGGACAGGTATCAGCCCCAGCATTTT
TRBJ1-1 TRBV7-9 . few CASITTENTEAFF TGTGCCAGCATCACGACAGAGAACACTGAAGCTTTCTTT
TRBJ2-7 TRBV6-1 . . CASSDIVPYEQYF TGTGCCAGCAGTGATATCGTTCCCTACGAGCAGTACTTC
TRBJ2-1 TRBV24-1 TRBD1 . CATSDRDRGTYNEQFF TGTGCCACCAGTGACCGGGACAGGGGAACCTACAATGAGCAGTTCTTC
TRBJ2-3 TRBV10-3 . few CAISGLSEGGDTQYF TGTGCCATCAGTGGGCTTAGCGAGGGTGGAGATACGCAGTATTTT
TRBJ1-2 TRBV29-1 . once CSVRPGSNYGYTF TGCAGCGTTCGTCCGGGTTCTAACTATGGCTACACCTTC
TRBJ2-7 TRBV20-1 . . CSARDLGAGTYEQYF TGCAGTGCTAGAGATCTTGGGGCGGGAACCTACGAGCAGTACTTC
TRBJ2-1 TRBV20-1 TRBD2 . CSAGGLAGNNEQFF TGCAGTGCTGGCGGGCTAGCGGGGAACAATGAGCAGTTCTTC
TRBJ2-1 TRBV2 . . CASSLESAGYNEQFF TGTGCCAGCAGCTTAGAATCCGCCGGATACAATGAGCAGTTCTTC
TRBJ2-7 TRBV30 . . CAWSVPPSYEQYF TGTGCCTGGAGTGTCCCTCCGTCCTACGAGCAGTACTTC
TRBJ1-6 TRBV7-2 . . CASSRQVDNSPLHF TGTGCCAGCAGCCGACAAGTGGATAATTCACCCCTCCACTTT
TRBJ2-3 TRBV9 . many CASSVVGEKDTQYF TGTGCCAGCAGCGTAGTTGGGGAAAAGGATACGCAGTATTTT
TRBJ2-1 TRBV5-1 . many CASSLVNSNEQFF TGCGCCAGCAGCTTGGTGAACAGTAATGAGCAGTTCTTC
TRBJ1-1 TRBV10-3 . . CAISPGTTDMNTEAFF TGTGCCATCAGCCCCGGGACAACAGACATGAACACTGAAGCTTTCTTT
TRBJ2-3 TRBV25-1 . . CASSHPTEDTQYF TGTGCCAGCAGTCATCCGACAGAAGATACGCAGTATTTT
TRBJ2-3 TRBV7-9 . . CASSLGRHTDTQYF TGTGCCAGCAGCTTGGGGAGGCACACAGATACGCAGTATTTT
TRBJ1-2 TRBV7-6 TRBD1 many CASSYDRGYGYTF TGTGCCAGCAGCTATGACAGGGGCTATGGCTACACCTTC
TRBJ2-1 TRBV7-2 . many CASNPQGLLEQFF TGTGCCAGCAATCCCCAGGGACTCCTCGAGCAGTTCTTC
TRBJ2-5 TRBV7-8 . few CASSLSLDREGETQYF TGTGCCAGCAGCTTAAGCTTGGACAGGGAGGGGGAGACCCAGTACTTC
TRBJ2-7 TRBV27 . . CASSATAVSYEQYF TGTGCCAGCAGTGCGACAGCCGTCAGCTACGAGCAGTACTTC